This note documents a single T cell receptor beta chain sequence. This record belongs to a study of control samples from healthy donors and cancer patients. V gave up 3 bases and J gave up 6 bases, with 12 bases separating them. Germline loops: CDR1 LGHDT, CDR2 YNNKEL (reference sequence). The CDR3 totals 14 residues. Clones were sequenced by immunoSEQ multiplex PCR, and TCRdb holds only the in-frame ones, with some missing. The sample includes around 82,000 clones, 89% of them seen just once. Sequenced sample: blood. The V gene is TRBV3-1 (or the pseudogene TRBV3-2), the J gene TRBJ1-5, with D maybe TRBD1 (6 bases). The receptor's source is a man aged 45-60 years in good health. The chain's CDR3 is CASSHQGPGQPQHF. CDR3 nucleotides: TGTGCCAGCAGCCACCAGGGGCCGGGTCAGCCCCAGCATTTT.